What follows are 25 T cell receptor beta chains derived from one specimen sequenced in a study of T cell clusters in autoimmune cytopenias. About 37,500 genome equivalents of blood DNA were amplified for TRB. One tube held mixed TRB-A and TRB-B primer pools for touch-down PCR. TCRdb reworked the multiplex PCR reads into one entry per CDR3 protein, no DNA. This table holds roughly 6,800 distinct CDR3 sequences. These data also formed part of another study, on T cell repertoires in aging, cancer and after chemotherapy.

Material for sequencing was peripheral blood. The receptors stem from a human donor in good health.

V and J are TRBV29-1 and TRBJ1-1. The germline gives CDR1 SQVTM, CDR2 ANQGSEA. The CDR3 is 15 amino acids. Here the CDR3 reads CSSTRRGVMNTEAFF.

Frequency places this clonotype as medium-sized (0.01 to 0.1%). This chain joins TRBV6-1 and TRBJ2-7; the D call of TRBD1 rests on TCRdb alone, since no DNA is present to check it. Germline V lookup: CDR1 MNHNS, CDR2 SASEGT. This CDR3 has 14 amino acids. The CDR3 spells CASSVRTGDYEQYF.

The V call is TRBV15, the J call TRBJ2-1; the D call from TCRdb, TRBD1, cannot be confirmed without DNA. The CDR3 runs 17 residues. Per the germline V gene, CDR1 is LNHNV and CDR2 is YYDKDF (reference sequence). The CDR3 protein is CATSRESPGTGVDEQFF.

The chain links TRBV18 to TRBJ2-5. Germline CDR1 is KGHSH and CDR2 is LQKENI. This CDR3 has 13 amino acids. The CDR3 spells CASSPGQSETQYF.

The chain's CDR3 is CASSYSGPSYEQYF. The chain employs TRBV6-6 and TRBJ2-7; TCRdb proposes TRBD2, but this gene call is untestable without DNA. Germline values: CDR1 MNHNY, CDR2 SVGAGI (reference sequence). The CDR3 extends over 14 amino acids.

This chain joins TRBV7-6 and TRBJ2-3; TCRdb outputs TRBD1, but without DNA this stays unchecked. Looked up from germline, CDR1 is SGHVS and CDR2 is FNYEAQ. CDR3 size: 15 residues. The chain's CDR3 is CASSRGDSFTDTQYF.

This CDR3 reads CASSRRGYTEAFF. The chain recombines TRBV19 with TRBJ1-1; lacking DNA, the TRBD1 call made by TCRdb goes unchecked. The germline CDR1 and CDR2 sequences are LNHDA and SQIVND (reference sequence). This CDR3 region has 13 residues.

The chain links TRBV18 to TRBJ2-1; TCRdb gives TRBD1 as the D gene, but with no DNA this cannot be confirmed. The germline CDR1 and CDR2 sequences are KGHSH and LQKENI. The length of the CDR3 is 15 residues. CDR3 sequence: CASSRGTALYNEQFF.

The CDR3 here is CASRGTSGRTDTQYF. The chain recombines TRBV5-4 with TRBJ2-3; TCRdb selects TRBD2, and the lack of DNA leaves this call unchecked. The CDR3 has 15 residues. Germline V CDR1 and CDR2: SGHNT, YYREEE (reference sequence).

CDR3: CASSRGYGTTYEQYF. The J gene is TRBJ2-7, the V gene TRBV5-6; TCRdb's D gene call, TRBD1, goes unchecked for lack of DNA. The germline V gene has CDR1 SGHDT and CDR2 YYEEEE. The CDR3 spans 15 residues.

Measured by frequency, this clonotype is medium-sized. The chain employs TRBV19 and TRBJ2-2. The CDR3 is 15 amino acids. Germline-derived CDR1 and CDR2 are LNHDA and SQIVND (reference sequence). This CDR3 is CASSISRVSTGELFF.

The chain has TRBV27 and TRBJ2-2; TCRdb proposes TRBD1, but this gene call is untestable without DNA. Germline V CDR1 and CDR2: MNHEY, SMNVEV (reference sequence). The CDR3 totals 14 residues. CDR3 protein: CASSLGTNTGELFF.

This clonotype is medium-sized by frequency. The CDR3 here is CATGFSTDTQYF. The V call is TRBV15, the J call TRBJ2-3. Germline assignment: CDR1 LNHNV and CDR2 YYDKDF (reference sequence). This CDR3 comprises 12 residues.

In terms of frequency, this clonotype is medium-sized. This rearrangement joins TRBV19 to TRBJ2-3; the D gene TCRdb calls, TRBD2, cannot be checked with no DNA. Germline lookup yields CDR1 LNHDA and CDR2 SQIVND (reference sequence). The CDR3 length is 19 residues. The CDR3: CASSILGLAGETGTDTQYF.

The rearrangement uses TRBV27 and TRBJ1-5; as DNA is missing, the TRBD1 call by TCRdb cannot be tested. This CDR3 spans 15 amino acids. Looked up from germline, CDR1 is MNHEY and CDR2 is SMNVEV (reference sequence). CDR3 region: CASRGGTGGYQPQHF.

The rearrangement links TRBV5-4 to TRBJ2-5; TCRdb calls TRBD1, which cannot be checked without DNA. CDR1 is SGHNT, CDR2 YYREEE, per germline (reference sequence). The CDR3 runs to 15 residues. CDR3: CASSPTDRGQETQYF. Complete variable domain (other parts from reference TRBV5-4 and TRBJ2-5): ETGVTQSPTHLIKTRGQQVTLRCSSQSGHNTVSWYQQALGQGPQFIFQYYREEENGRGNFPPRFSGLQFPNYSSELNVNALELDDSALYLCASSPTDRGQETQYFGPGTRLLVL.

This clonotype is classed as medium-sized (0.01 to 0.1%) by frequency. The chain combines TRBV10-3 with TRBJ1-1; TCRdb selects TRBD1, and the lack of DNA leaves this call unchecked. The CDR3 has 12 residues. The germline CDR1 and CDR2 sequences are ENHRY and SYGVKD. The CDR3 loop is CAISGGGGEAFF.

The chain has TRBV7-2 and TRBJ2-5; with no DNA, the TCRdb D assignment of TRBD2 cannot be verified. CDR3 length: 16 amino acids. Germline CDR1 is SGHTA and CDR2 is FQGNSA. CDR3: CASSPGQRGGGETQYF.

This clonotype registers medium-sized by frequency. The CDR3 here is CSAVDRLGAETQYF. This chain uses TRBV29-1 with TRBJ2-5; TCRdb's assignment of TRBD1 cannot be checked, as there is no DNA. Germline loops: CDR1 SQVTM, CDR2 ANQGSEA. The CDR3 length is 14 residues.

This sequence joins TRBV10-3 and TRBJ2-1. The CDR3 has 15 residues. Germline lookup yields CDR1 ENHRY and CDR2 SYGVKD. This CDR3 reads CAISELLEHYNEQFF.

The chain joins TRBV5-6 to TRBJ1-5; there is no DNA to check the TCRdb D call of TRBD1. Germline CDR1 is SGHDT and CDR2 is YYEEEE. This CDR3 is 18 amino acids long. This CDR3 is CASSFGPGRGPGYQPQHF.

The chain's CDR3 is CASSIIFNRATSNQPQHF. The V gene is TRBV19, the J gene TRBJ1-5; lacking DNA, the TRBD1 call made by TCRdb goes unchecked. This CDR3 has 18 amino acids. Germline V CDR1 and CDR2: LNHDA, SQIVND (reference sequence). The complete variable domain, with remaining parts taken from reference TRBV19 and TRBJ1-5, reads DGGITQSPKYLFRKEGQNVTLSCEQNLNHDAMYWYRQDPGQGLRLIYYSQIVNDFQKGDIAEGYSVSREKKESFPLTVTSAQKNPTAFYLCASSIIFNRATSNQPQHFGDGTRLSIL.

The V gene is TRBV12-3 or TRBV12-4, the J gene TRBJ2-1; absent DNA, TCRdb's TRBD2 call cannot be checked. This CDR3 comprises 16 residues. The CDR3 loop reads CASSLRGSSSYNEQFF.

The chain recombines TRBV20-1 with TRBJ2-3; TCRdb designates TRBD2, a call that cannot be tested without DNA. This CDR3 is 12 amino acids long. The germline V gene has CDR1 DFQATT and CDR2 SNEGSKA (reference sequence). CDR3 sequence: CSARQTSGTQYF.

Its frequency marks this clonotype as medium-sized. The V gene is TRBV29-1, the J gene TRBJ2-3; TCRdb lists TRBD2, though no DNA is available to test this call. There are 15 residues in the CDR3. Germline V gene lookup returns CDR1 SQVTM and CDR2 ANQGSEA. CDR3 sequence reads: CSVGGSSSVTDTQYF.